Listed below are T cell receptor beta chains from one sample, sequenced in a study of cytomegalovirus exposure and HLA in healthy donors. Method: immunoSEQ multiplex PCR; TCRdb's copy keeps in-frame clones and lacks some. The sample has 130,000 to 150,000 clones; around 80% are singletons. Material for sequencing was PBMCs. The receptors originated from a woman between 50 and 59 years old in good health and CMV-seropositive. Each CDR3 is given with its conserved first and last residue. D genes are given only for firm matches. Some rows have no size entry. The others give once, few or many, or a class for an expanded clone.

d_call	clone_size	v_call	j_call	cdr3_aa	cdr3_nt
-	few	TRBV7-2	TRBJ2-5	CASGTKYAPETQYF	TGTGCCAGCGGGACAAAATATGCTCCGGAGACCCAGTACTTC
-	-	TRBV27	TRBJ1-1	CASSFFAGENTEAFF	TGTGCCAGCAGTTTCTTTGCGGGGGAGAACACTGAAGCTTTCTTT
-	-	TRBV2	TRBJ2-3	CASSEQGSDTQYF	TGTGCCAGCAGCGAACAGGGCTCAGATACGCAGTATTTT
TRBD2	-	TRBV7-9	TRBJ2-1	CASSPLAPLYNEQFF	TGTGCCAGCAGCCCACTAGCGCCCCTCTACAATGAGCAGTTCTTC
-	-	TRBV11-3	TRBJ1-1	CASSLDRWNTEAFF	TGTGCCAGCAGCCTAGATCGGTGGAACACTGAAGCTTTCTTT
-	once	TRBV2	TRBJ2-5	CASIPVRETQYF	TGTGCCAGCATCCCGGTCAGGGAGACCCAGTACTTC
-	-	TRBV5-5	TRBJ2-7	CASSLVAVNEQYF	TGTGCCAGCAGCTTGGTAGCTGTCAACGAGCAGTACTTC
TRBD1	-	TRBV6-5	TRBJ2-1	CASSYGQGKYYNEQFF	TGTGCCAGCAGTTACGGACAGGGAAAATACTACAATGAGCAGTTCTTC
TRBD1	once	TRBV7-9	TRBJ2-1	CASSFTDRGGAYNEQFF	TGTGCCAGCAGCTTTACGGACAGGGGAGGTGCCTACAATGAGCAGTTCTTC
TRBD1	-	TRBV2	TRBJ2-7	CASSWTGGPNEQYF	TGTGCCAGCAGTTGGACAGGGGGCCCCAACGAGCAGTACTTC
TRBD1	-	TRBV7-9	TRBJ1-1	CASSFGPGGTEAFF	TGTGCCAGCAGCTTCGGACCAGGGGGGACTGAAGCTTTCTTT